This TCR beta chain was obtained from a study of T cell changes during pregnancy in multiple sclerosis. V lost 3 bases and J 0 bases, leaving 5 bases between the germline ends. This CDR3 is 13 amino acids long. From germline, CDR1 is MDHEN and CDR2 SYDVKM. Assay used: immunoSEQ multiplex PCR; TCRdb lists only in-frame clones, some missing. The sample yields about 120,000 clones, approximately 94% seen once. This TCR was recovered from a female donor with multiple sclerosis, enrolled in a pregnancy study. The input for sequencing was peripheral blood, taken before pregnancy. The V gene is TRBV28, the J gene TRBJ1-2; D unresolved. The CDR3 spells CASSLPANYGYTF. In nucleotides, the CDR3 is TGTGCCAGCAGTTTGCCGGCTAACTATGGCTACACCTTC.